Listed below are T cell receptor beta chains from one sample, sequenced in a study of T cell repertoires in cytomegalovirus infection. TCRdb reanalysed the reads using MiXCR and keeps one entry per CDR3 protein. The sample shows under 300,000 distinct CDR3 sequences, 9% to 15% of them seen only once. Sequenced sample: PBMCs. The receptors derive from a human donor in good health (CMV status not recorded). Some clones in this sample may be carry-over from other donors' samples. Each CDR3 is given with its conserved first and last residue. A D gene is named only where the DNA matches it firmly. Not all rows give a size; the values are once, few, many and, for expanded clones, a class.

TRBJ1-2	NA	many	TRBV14	TGTGCCAGCAGCCAGGCAGTCGGCGGGGGCTACACCTTC	CASSQAVGGGYTF
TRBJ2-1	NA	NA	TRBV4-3	TGCGCCAGCAGCCAAGTTCCCCCCACAGGGAAGGTGGGTGAGCAGTTCTTC	CASSQVPPTGKVGEQFF
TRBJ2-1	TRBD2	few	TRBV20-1	TGCAGTGCTAGCCCCGGGACTAGCGGGAGTAATGAGCAGTTCTTC	CSASPGTSGSNEQFF
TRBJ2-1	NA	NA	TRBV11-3	TGTGCCAGCAGCTTAGTCGGGCAGGCGGGGCCCATTGAGCAGTTCTTC	CASSLVGQAGPIEQFF
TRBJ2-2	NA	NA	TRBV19	TGTGCCAGTAGTTCCTGGGGGAGCGCCGGGGAGCTGTTTTTT	CASSSWGSAGELFF
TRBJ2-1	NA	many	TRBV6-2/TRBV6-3	TGTGCCAGCAGTTACACCCGGAAAGGGGGTGATGAGCAGTTCTTC	CASSYTRKGGDEQFF
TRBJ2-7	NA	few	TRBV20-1	TGCAGTGCTAGAGATAGGTCAATTGGTTTCGAGCAGTACTTC	CSARDRSIGFEQYF
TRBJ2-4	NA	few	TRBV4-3	TGCGCCAGCAGCTCAACAGGGATGGGGAGCATTCAGTACTTC	CASSSTGMGSIQYF
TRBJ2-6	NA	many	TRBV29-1	TGCAGCGTTGAAATGGATGTCTCCAACGTCCTGACTTTC	CSVEMDVSNVLTF
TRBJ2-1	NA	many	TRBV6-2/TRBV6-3	TGTGCCAGCAGTCCCCCGCCCGGGCTGCAGGGCAGTCGATACAATGAGCAGTTCTTC	CASSPPPGLQGSRYNEQFF
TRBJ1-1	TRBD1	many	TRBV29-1	TGCAGCGGTGGACAGGGGGAGGGCACTGAAGCTTTCTTT	CSGGQGEGTEAFF
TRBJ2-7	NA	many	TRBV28	TGTGCCAGCCCGGGACCCGGCGACGAGCAGTACTTC	CASPGPGDEQYF
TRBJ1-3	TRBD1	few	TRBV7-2	TGTGCCAGCAGCTCCAGGGGGCCCTCTGGAAACACCATATATTTT	CASSSRGPSGNTIYF
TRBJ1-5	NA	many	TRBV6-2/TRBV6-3	TGTGCCAGCAGTTACTCGAACGCAGAAAATCAGCCCCAGCATTTT	CASSYSNAENQPQHF
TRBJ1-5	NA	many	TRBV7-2	TGTGCCAGCAGCCCTATTTATAGCAATCAGCCCCAGCATTTT	CASSPIYSNQPQHF
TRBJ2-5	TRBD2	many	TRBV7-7	TGTGCCAGCAGCGGGGCGGGAGTTTCGGAGACCCAGTACTTC	CASSGAGVSETQYF
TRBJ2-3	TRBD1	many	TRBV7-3	TGTGCCAGCAGCCGTCGACAGGGTGAGGCAGATACGCAGTATTTT	CASSRRQGEADTQYF
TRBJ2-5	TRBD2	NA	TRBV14	TGTGCCAGCAGCCAAGCCGGGGAGGGGACGGAGACCCAGTACTTC	CASSQAGEGTETQYF
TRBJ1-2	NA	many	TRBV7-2	TGTGCCAGCAGCTTAGATTCGGGGGCACCTAACTATGGCTACACCTTC	CASSLDSGAPNYGYTF
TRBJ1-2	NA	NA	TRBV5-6	TGTGCCAGCAGTATGACGGCTAACTATGGCTACACCTTC	CASSMTANYGYTF
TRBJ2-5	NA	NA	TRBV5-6	TGTGCCAGCAGCCACCGCGCCGGTACAGGCTTTCGTGAGACCCAGTACTTC	CASSHRAGTGFRETQYF
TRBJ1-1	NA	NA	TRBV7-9	TGTGCCAGCAGCTTAGTCAGACAAATGAACACTGAAGCTTTCTTT	CASSLVRQMNTEAFF
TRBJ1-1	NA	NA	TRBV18	TGTGCCAGCTCACCACGGTTCGGCGGGGACCTTAACACTGAAGCTTTCTTT	CASSPRFGGDLNTEAFF
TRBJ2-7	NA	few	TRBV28	TGTGCCAGCAGTTCCACCAACAGTGCCTACGAGCAGTACTTC	CASSSTNSAYEQYF
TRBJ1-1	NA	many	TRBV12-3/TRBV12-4	TGTGCCAGCAGACCTCGGAAGTACACTGAAGCTTTCTTT	CASRPRKYTEAFF
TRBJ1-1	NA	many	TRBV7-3	TGTGCCAGCAGCTTAACGTCGGCCAGAACGTCGGAGAACACTGAAGCTTTCTTT	CASSLTSARTSENTEAFF
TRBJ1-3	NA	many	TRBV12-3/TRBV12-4	TGTGCCAGCAGTTTAATTACGAGGTCGCTTGGAAACACCATATATTTT	CASSLITRSLGNTIYF
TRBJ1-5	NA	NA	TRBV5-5	TGTGCCAGCAGCTTGGGCCCCGTCGGGATTAGCAATCAGCCCCAGCATTTT	CASSLGPVGISNQPQHF
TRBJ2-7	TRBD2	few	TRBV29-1	TGCAGCGTCGGACGTAGCGGGATCCCGCGCGACGAGCAGTACTTC	CSVGRSGIPRDEQYF
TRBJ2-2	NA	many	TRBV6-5	TGTGCCAGCAGCCCAGGACCGGGCACCGGGGAGCTGTTTTTT	CASSPGPGTGELFF
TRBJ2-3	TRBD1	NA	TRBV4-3	TGCGCCAGCAGCCAAGACGCCCCGACAGGGCCTTACACAGATACGCAGTATTTT	CASSQDAPTGPYTDTQYF
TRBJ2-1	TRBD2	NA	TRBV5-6	TGTGCCAGCAGCTTTCGGACTAGCGGGAGAAGGGGTGAGCAGTTCTTC	CASSFRTSGRRGEQFF
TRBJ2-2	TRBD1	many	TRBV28	TGTGCCAGCAGTGGGTCCGACAGGGGCACCGGGGAGCTGTTTTTT	CASSGSDRGTGELFF
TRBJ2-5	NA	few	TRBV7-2	TGTGCCAGCAGCTTAGCGATGGCAGGAGAGACCCAGTACTTC	CASSLAMAGETQYF
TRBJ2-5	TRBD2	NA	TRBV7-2	TGTGCCAGCAGCCTCGACCGGGGGGGCCTTGAGACCCAGTACTTC	CASSLDRGGLETQYF
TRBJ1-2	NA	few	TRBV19	TGTGCCAGTAGTATACCTACACCGGGGCCCCTCATGGGGACCTTC	CASSIPTPGPLMGTF
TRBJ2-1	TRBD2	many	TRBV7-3	TGTGCCAGCAGCTTAGAGGCTAGCGGGAGAGTCGGCAATGAGCAGTTCTTC	CASSLEASGRVGNEQFF
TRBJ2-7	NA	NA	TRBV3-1	TGTGCCAGCAGCCAAGTTCCAGGGGCGTCCTACGAGCAGTACTTC	CASSQVPGASYEQYF
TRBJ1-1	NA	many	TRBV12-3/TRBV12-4	TGTGCCAGCACTCCCTCAGGGTTCGGAGAGCGGGATCCAGAAGCTTTCTTT	CASTPSGFGERDPEAFF
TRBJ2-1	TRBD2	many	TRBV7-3	TGTGCCAGCAGCTCGTTAGCGGGGGGGAGTCGGGATGAGCAGTTCTTC	CASSSLAGGSRDEQFF